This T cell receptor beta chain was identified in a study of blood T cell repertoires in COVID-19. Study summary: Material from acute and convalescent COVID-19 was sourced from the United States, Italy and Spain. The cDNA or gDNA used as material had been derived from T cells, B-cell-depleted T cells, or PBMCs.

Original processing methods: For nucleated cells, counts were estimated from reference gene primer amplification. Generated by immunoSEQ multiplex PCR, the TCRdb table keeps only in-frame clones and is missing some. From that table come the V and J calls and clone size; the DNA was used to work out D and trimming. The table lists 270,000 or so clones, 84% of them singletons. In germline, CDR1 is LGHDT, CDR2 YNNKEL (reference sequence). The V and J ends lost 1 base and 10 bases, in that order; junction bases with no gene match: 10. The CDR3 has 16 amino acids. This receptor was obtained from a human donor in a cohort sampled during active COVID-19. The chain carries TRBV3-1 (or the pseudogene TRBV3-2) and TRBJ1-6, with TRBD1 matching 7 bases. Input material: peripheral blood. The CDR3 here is CASSQGGGRGRSPLHF. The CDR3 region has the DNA TGTGCCAGCAGCCAAGGAGGAGGTAGGGGGCGATCACCCCTCCACTTT.